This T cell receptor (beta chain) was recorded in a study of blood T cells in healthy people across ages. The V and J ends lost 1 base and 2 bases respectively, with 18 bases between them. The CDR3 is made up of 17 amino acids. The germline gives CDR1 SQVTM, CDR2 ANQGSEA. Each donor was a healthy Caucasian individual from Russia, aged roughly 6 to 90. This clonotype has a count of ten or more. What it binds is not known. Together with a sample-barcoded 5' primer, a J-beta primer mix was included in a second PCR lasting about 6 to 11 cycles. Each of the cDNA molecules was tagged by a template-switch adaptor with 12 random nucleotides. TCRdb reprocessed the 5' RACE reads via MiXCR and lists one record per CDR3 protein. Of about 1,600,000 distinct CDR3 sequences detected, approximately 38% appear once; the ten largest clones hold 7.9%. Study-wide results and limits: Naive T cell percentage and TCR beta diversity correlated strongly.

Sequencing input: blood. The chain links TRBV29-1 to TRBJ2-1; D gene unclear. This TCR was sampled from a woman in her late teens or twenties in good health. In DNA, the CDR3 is TGCAGCGTTGAAGGAGTCTTACGCGGAGCAACCTACAATGAGCAGTTCTTC. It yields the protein CSVEGVLRGATYNEQFF.